This is a list of T cell receptor beta chains from one sample in a study of cytomegalovirus exposure and HLA in healthy donors. Profiled with immunoSEQ multiplex PCR; TCRdb holds only in-frame clones, not every one. The table lists 130,000 to 150,000 clones, around 83% of them singletons. The material sequenced was PBMCs. The receptors were gathered from a man aged 35-49 years in good health and CMV-seropositive. Both conserved end residues are part of each CDR3. Fields, in order: V gene, clone size, D gene, J gene, CDR3 DNA, CDR3 protein. A D gene is named only where the DNA matches it firmly. Where a row states a size, it is once, few, many or the class of an expanded clone; other rows omit it.

v_call: TRBV5-6
clone_size: NA
d_call: TRBD2
j_call: TRBJ2-3
cdr3_nt: TGTGCCAGCAGCTTGGGACTAGCGGGAGGAGATACGCAGTATTTT
cdr3_aa: CASSLGLAGGDTQYF

v_call: TRBV9
clone_size: NA
d_call: TRBD2
j_call: TRBJ2-1
cdr3_nt: TGTGCCAGCAGCGTGGGGCTAGCGGGGGGGCCGTTTTACAATGAGCAGTTCTTC
cdr3_aa: CASSVGLAGGPFYNEQFF

v_call: TRBV4-1
clone_size: NA
d_call: TRBD2
j_call: TRBJ2-6
cdr3_nt: TGCGCCAGCAGCCAAGTAGGACTAGCGGGGGCTGGGGCCAACGTCCTGACTTTC
cdr3_aa: CASSQVGLAGAGANVLTF

v_call: TRBV7-9
clone_size: NA
d_call: TRBD1
j_call: TRBJ2-2
cdr3_nt: TGTGCCAGCAGCTTAGATGGACAGGCGCCGGACACCGGGGAGCTGTTTTTT
cdr3_aa: CASSLDGQAPDTGELFF

v_call: TRBV9
clone_size: NA
d_call: NA
j_call: TRBJ1-4
cdr3_nt: TGTGCCAGCAGCAAGGGAGGGGCAACTAATGAAAAACTGTTTTTT
cdr3_aa: CASSKGGATNEKLFF

v_call: TRBV11-3
clone_size: few
d_call: TRBD1
j_call: TRBJ2-5
cdr3_nt: TGTGCCAGCAGCGCCGGACACAGGGGCCAAGAGACCCAGTACTTC
cdr3_aa: CASSAGHRGQETQYF

v_call: TRBV6-6
clone_size: NA
d_call: TRBD1
j_call: TRBJ1-2
cdr3_nt: TGTGCCAGCAGGAAAGGGACAGGGGGCAATTGGAGCTACACCTTC
cdr3_aa: CASRKGTGGNWSYTF

v_call: TRBV4-3
clone_size: NA
d_call: TRBD1
j_call: TRBJ2-6
cdr3_nt: TGCGCCAGCAGCGCCCCAGGGACAGGCCTGGTTGGGGCCAACGTCCTGACTTTC
cdr3_aa: CASSAPGTGLVGANVLTF

v_call: TRBV9
clone_size: NA
d_call: TRBD2
j_call: TRBJ2-7
cdr3_nt: TGTGCCAGCAGCGTAGGACTAGCGGCCTACGAGCAGTACTTC
cdr3_aa: CASSVGLAAYEQYF

v_call: TRBV7-9
clone_size: few
d_call: NA
j_call: TRBJ2-5
cdr3_nt: TGTGCCAGCAGCTTATTAACAGGGACAATCGGGGAGACCCAGTACTTC
cdr3_aa: CASSLLTGTIGETQYF

v_call: TRBV27
clone_size: once
d_call: TRBD2
j_call: TRBJ2-3
cdr3_nt: TGTGCCAGCCAACTAGCGGGAGTCACAGATACGCAGTATTTT
cdr3_aa: CASQLAGVTDTQYF

v_call: TRBV7-6
clone_size: NA
d_call: NA
j_call: TRBJ1-1
cdr3_nt: TGTGCCAGCAGCTTAAATCAGGGAACTGAAGCTTTCTTT
cdr3_aa: CASSLNQGTEAFF

v_call: TRBV7-9
clone_size: NA
d_call: NA
j_call: TRBJ2-5
cdr3_nt: TGTTCCAGCAGCTCCGGGGAACGAACCCAGTACTTC
cdr3_aa: CSSSSGERTQYF

v_call: TRBV9
clone_size: NA
d_call: NA
j_call: TRBJ1-6
cdr3_nt: TGTGCCAGCAGCTACAGGGAGGGTAATTCACCCCTCCACTTT
cdr3_aa: CASSYREGNSPLHF

v_call: TRBV28
clone_size: NA
d_call: TRBD2
j_call: TRBJ2-7
cdr3_nt: TGTGCCAGCAGTTCTTACCTACTAGCGGGAAAACCCTACGAGCAGTACTTC
cdr3_aa: CASSSYLLAGKPYEQYF

v_call: TRBV7-9
clone_size: NA
d_call: NA
j_call: TRBJ1-2
cdr3_nt: TGTGCCAGCAGTCTGGCGGCGGGGTTATATGGCTACACCTTC
cdr3_aa: CASSLAAGLYGYTF

v_call: TRBV4-3
clone_size: NA
d_call: NA
j_call: TRBJ1-1
cdr3_nt: TGCGCCAGCAGCCCCACCGCCAGGGGCGTAGACACTGAAGCTTTCTTT
cdr3_aa: CASSPTARGVDTEAFF

v_call: TRBV7-9
clone_size: NA
d_call: NA
j_call: TRBJ1-4
cdr3_nt: TGTGCCAGCAGCTTAATGGGTACAGGTGAAAAACTGTTTTTT
cdr3_aa: CASSLMGTGEKLFF

v_call: TRBV10-2
clone_size: NA
d_call: TRBD1
j_call: TRBJ1-5
cdr3_nt: TGCGCCAGCAGTGAGGGATTTGACAGGGAAAAGCCCCAGCATTTT
cdr3_aa: CASSEGFDREKPQHF

v_call: TRBV19
clone_size: NA
d_call: TRBD1
j_call: TRBJ2-5
cdr3_nt: TGTGCCAGTAAAAGGACAGGGGCGCGACAAGAGACCCAGTACTTC
cdr3_aa: CASKRTGARQETQYF

v_call: TRBV2
clone_size: NA
d_call: TRBD1
j_call: TRBJ2-7
cdr3_nt: TGTGCCAGCAAAAAAAGGACAGGAGGAGACTACGAGCAGTACTTC
cdr3_aa: CASKKRTGGDYEQYF

v_call: TRBV10-3
clone_size: NA
d_call: TRBD2
j_call: TRBJ2-5
cdr3_nt: TGTGCCATCAGTGAGGGGACGGGCGGGGGAGAGACCCAGTACTTC
cdr3_aa: CAISEGTGGGETQYF

v_call: TRBV5-6
clone_size: once
d_call: NA
j_call: TRBJ2-7
cdr3_nt: TGTGCCAGCAGCTTGGTTGCAGACACTTACGAGCAGTACTTC
cdr3_aa: CASSLVADTYEQYF

v_call: TRBV19
clone_size: NA
d_call: TRBD1
j_call: TRBJ1-5
cdr3_nt: TGTGCCAGTAGGATACAGGGGCCTAGCAATCAGCCCCAGCATTTT
cdr3_aa: CASRIQGPSNQPQHF

v_call: TRBV27
clone_size: NA
d_call: TRBD1
j_call: TRBJ2-1
cdr3_nt: TGTGCCAGCAGTCTCCCACAGGGGCACGAGCAGTTCTTC
cdr3_aa: CASSLPQGHEQFF

v_call: TRBV10-3
clone_size: NA
d_call: NA
j_call: TRBJ2-3
cdr3_nt: TGTGCCATCAGTGGCGGGAGCACAGATACGCAGTATTTT
cdr3_aa: CAISGGSTDTQYF

v_call: TRBV13
clone_size: NA
d_call: TRBD1
j_call: TRBJ2-5
cdr3_nt: TGTGCCAGCAGCCCCGGGACAGGGGAAGAGACCCAGTACTTC
cdr3_aa: CASSPGTGEETQYF

v_call: TRBV4-3
clone_size: few
d_call: NA
j_call: TRBJ1-3
cdr3_nt: TGCGCCAGCAGCCAAGATCTGTCGGTAGCGGGAAACACCATATATTTT
cdr3_aa: CASSQDLSVAGNTIYF

v_call: TRBV21-1
clone_size: NA
d_call: NA
j_call: TRBJ1-5
cdr3_nt: TGTGCCAGCAGCAAAGCTTTAAGATTGCAGGCCATTCAGCCCCAGCATTTT
cdr3_aa: CASSKALRLQAIQPQHF

v_call: TRBV5-1
clone_size: NA
d_call: NA
j_call: TRBJ2-7
cdr3_nt: TGCGCCAGCAGCGTCCAGGGGAACTACGAGCAGTACTTC
cdr3_aa: CASSVQGNYEQYF

v_call: TRBV5-6
clone_size: NA
d_call: NA
j_call: TRBJ1-1
cdr3_nt: TGTGCCAGCAGCTTGGACCGTGGAGGTGTCATGAACACTGAAGCTTTCTTT
cdr3_aa: CASSLDRGGVMNTEAFF

v_call: TRBV12-5
clone_size: few
d_call: NA
j_call: TRBJ2-1
cdr3_nt: TGTGCTAGTGGGGAAACTAGCATTGAGCAGTTCTTC
cdr3_aa: CASGETSIEQFF

v_call: TRBV11-2
clone_size: NA
d_call: TRBD2
j_call: TRBJ2-3
cdr3_nt: TGTGCCAGCCTTCGGAGAGCGGGAGGGCCGGGGGGATTCACAGATACGCAGTATTTT
cdr3_aa: CASLRRAGGPGGFTDTQYF

v_call: TRBV10-1
clone_size: NA
d_call: NA
j_call: TRBJ1-1
cdr3_nt: TGCGCCAGCAGTGTTGGGGGGGTGAACACTGAAGCTTTCTTT
cdr3_aa: CASSVGGVNTEAFF

v_call: TRBV18
clone_size: few
d_call: NA
j_call: TRBJ1-6
cdr3_nt: TGTGCCAGCTCACCAGGGCAGGGTGCACCCCTCCACTTT
cdr3_aa: CASSPGQGAPLHF

v_call: TRBV27
clone_size: NA
d_call: NA
j_call: TRBJ1-2
cdr3_nt: TGTCTTGCCGGGTGCGGCTACACCTTC
cdr3_aa: CLAGCGYTF

v_call: TRBV4-2
clone_size: NA
d_call: TRBD1
j_call: TRBJ2-1
cdr3_nt: TGTGCCAGCAGCCCACGGCCGGGACAGGTATCCAACAATGAGCAGTTCTTC
cdr3_aa: CASSPRPGQVSNNEQFF

v_call: TRBV5-6
clone_size: NA
d_call: NA
j_call: TRBJ1-2
cdr3_nt: TGTGCCAGCAGCTTAGACGGAGCTAACTATGGCTACACCTTC
cdr3_aa: CASSLDGANYGYTF

v_call: TRBV12-5
clone_size: once
d_call: NA
j_call: TRBJ2-1
cdr3_nt: TGTGCTAGTGGTTTCCCGGGACTCAGATTGAATGAGCAGTTCTTC
cdr3_aa: CASGFPGLRLNEQFF

v_call: TRBV30
clone_size: once
d_call: TRBD1
j_call: TRBJ1-1
cdr3_nt: TGTGCCTCAGAAAGGGGGCTTGGCACTGAAGCTTTCTTT
cdr3_aa: CASERGLGTEAFF

v_call: TRBV19
clone_size: NA
d_call: TRBD2
j_call: TRBJ2-1
cdr3_nt: TGTGCCAGTAGACCTAGCGGAAAGAACTACAATGAGCAGTTCTTC
cdr3_aa: CASRPSGKNYNEQFF

v_call: TRBV7-2
clone_size: NA
d_call: TRBD1
j_call: TRBJ1-3
cdr3_nt: TGTGCCAGCAGCTCAGACAGGGTGGGGATAAACACCATATATTTT
cdr3_aa: CASSSDRVGINTIYF

v_call: TRBV6-5
clone_size: NA
d_call: NA
j_call: TRBJ1-4
cdr3_nt: TGTGCCAGCAGAGACAGAGCTAATGAAAAACTGTTTTTT
cdr3_aa: CASRDRANEKLFF

v_call: TRBV5-4
clone_size: NA
d_call: TRBD2
j_call: TRBJ2-2
cdr3_nt: TGTGCCAGCAGCTTGCAATCCGGGGGACTAGCGGGGAGGGAGCTGTTTTTT
cdr3_aa: CASSLQSGGLAGRELFF

v_call: TRBV19
clone_size: once
d_call: TRBD1
j_call: TRBJ2-7
cdr3_nt: TGTGCCAGTAGTATAAAGTCCGACAGGGTTGAGCAGTACTTC
cdr3_aa: CASSIKSDRVEQYF

v_call: TRBV27
clone_size: NA
d_call: NA
j_call: TRBJ1-1
cdr3_nt: TGTGCCAGCAGTTTATTCAAGAACACTGAAGCTTTCTTT
cdr3_aa: CASSLFKNTEAFF

v_call: TRBV25-1
clone_size: NA
d_call: TRBD2
j_call: TRBJ2-2
cdr3_nt: TGTGCCAGCAGTGAAACGGCCCTAGCGGGAGGAGCCGGGGAGCTGTTTTTT
cdr3_aa: CASSETALAGGAGELFF

v_call: TRBV27
clone_size: NA
d_call: NA
j_call: TRBJ1-5
cdr3_nt: TGTGCCAGCAAAATGGGGCTTTCGGGCAATCAGCCCCAGCATTTT
cdr3_aa: CASKMGLSGNQPQHF

v_call: TRBV7-3
clone_size: NA
d_call: NA
j_call: TRBJ2-1
cdr3_nt: TGTGCCAGCAGCCCTGGCTTAGGAGGCAATGAGCAGTTCTTC
cdr3_aa: CASSPGLGGNEQFF

v_call: TRBV12-5
clone_size: NA
d_call: NA
j_call: TRBJ1-5
cdr3_nt: TGTGCTAGTGGTTTTGGCAGTCATCAGCCCCAGCATTTT
cdr3_aa: CASGFGSHQPQHF

v_call: TRBV2
clone_size: NA
d_call: NA
j_call: TRBJ2-7
cdr3_nt: TGTGCCAGCAGCCCCCCAAAGTCCCCTAGCTCCTACGAGCAGTACTTC
cdr3_aa: CASSPPKSPSSYEQYF

v_call: TRBV9
clone_size: few
d_call: NA
j_call: TRBJ2-3
cdr3_nt: TGTGCCAGCAGCCCTCGCACAGATACGCAGTATTTT
cdr3_aa: CASSPRTDTQYF

v_call: TRBV5-1
clone_size: NA
d_call: NA
j_call: TRBJ1-1
cdr3_nt: TGCGCCAGCAGCCCTAACAGGAACACTGAAGCTTTCTTT
cdr3_aa: CASSPNRNTEAFF

v_call: TRBV30
clone_size: NA
d_call: TRBD2
j_call: TRBJ2-7
cdr3_nt: TGTGCCTGGAGTAAGCGGGAGTCGAGCTACGAGCAGTACTTC
cdr3_aa: CAWSKRESSYEQYF

v_call: TRBV30
clone_size: few
d_call: NA
j_call: TRBJ2-3
cdr3_nt: TGTGCCTGGAGTCCCCTCCAGGGTACGCAGTATTTT
cdr3_aa: CAWSPLQGTQYF

v_call: TRBV6-1
clone_size: NA
d_call: NA
j_call: TRBJ1-3
cdr3_nt: TGTGCCAGCAGCAGATCTGGAAACACCATATATTTT
cdr3_aa: CASSRSGNTIYF